The 23 T cell receptor beta chains in this list originate from one sample, sequenced in a study of OX40 agonist ivuxolimab in advanced cancers. Produced via immunoSEQ multiplex PCR; TCRdb's table is partial and in-frame only. The sample has some 97,000 clones, 91% seen once. The input for sequencing was CD4+ or CD8+ T cells sorted from blood, taken in a trial of the OX40 agonist ivuxolimab. The source of these receptors is an adult with an advanced solid tumor such as melanoma, head and neck, liver or kidney cancer.

The chain has TRBV7-3 and TRBJ2-5, with 8 positions matching TRBD1. Germline-derived CDR1 and CDR2 are SGHTA and FQGTGA. The length of the CDR3 is 14 residues. Losses at the gene ends were 5 bases for V and 3 bases for J; bases not matched to a gene: 5. The CDR3 loop reads CASSTTGDEETQYF. The CDR3 DNA is TGTGCCAGCAGCACGACAGGGGACGAAGAGACCCAGTACTTC.

The J gene is TRBJ1-1, the V gene TRBV19, with D possibly matching TRBD1 (5 bases). V was clipped by 9 bases and J by 8 bases, with 22 bases between them. CDR3 length: 14 residues. The V gene's germline CDR1 is LNHDA and CDR2 SQIVND (reference sequence). In DNA, the CDR3 is TGTGCCAGCTCCCCCCAGGGACGAACGCGGGAAGCTTTCTTT. Its protein product is CASSPQGRTREAFF. Filled out from reference TRBV19 and TRBJ1-1, the complete variable domain reads DGGITQSPKYLFRKEGQNVTLSCEQNLNHDAMYWYRQDPGQGLRLIYYSQIVNDFQKGDIAEGYSVSREKKESFPLTVTSAQKNPTAFYLCASSPQGRTREAFFGQGTRLTVV.

This rearrangement joins TRBV5-1 to TRBJ2-1, with D maybe TRBD2 (5 bases). CDR3 size: 15 residues. Trimming took off 3 bases at V and 4 bases at J, with 14 bases between the two ends. Per the germline V gene, CDR1 is SGHRS and CDR2 is YFSETQ. The CDR3 spells CASSSGSGPYNEQFF. CDR3 bases: TGCGCCAGCAGCTCTGGGAGCGGACCATACAATGAGCAGTTCTTC.

This chain joins TRBV11-3 and TRBJ2-4; possibly TRBD1 or TRBD2 for D (5 bases each). The CDR3 has 19 amino acids. Germline V lookup: CDR1 SGHNT, CDR2 YENEEA. The V end was cut by 6 bases, the J end by 0 bases, with 24 bases between. The CDR3 sequence is CASSPRHRDVVLAKNIQYF. CDR3 in DNA: TGTGCCAGCAGTCCTCGCCACCGGGACGTCGTGCTAGCCAAAAACATTCAGTACTTC.

This clone was found a few times. This chain uses TRBV5-8 with TRBJ2-1; D perhaps matches TRBD2 (6 bases). CDR3 size: 15 residues. CDR1 is SGHTS and CDR2 is YDEGEE in the germline V gene. With 3 bases removed from V and 0 bases from J, the gap between germline ends came to 10 bases. The CDR3, as DNA: TGTGCCAGCAGCTCCTCTAGCGTCTCCTACAATGAGCAGTTCTTC. This sequence encodes CASSSSSVSYNEQFF. The complete variable domain, with remaining parts taken from reference TRBV5-8 and TRBJ2-1, reads EAGVTQSPTHLIKTRGQQATLRCSPISGHTSVYWYQQALGLGLQFLLWYDEGEERNRGNFPPRFSGRQFPNYSSELNVNALELEDSALYLCASSSSSVSYNEQFFGPGTRLTVL.

This sequence joins TRBV6-1 and TRBJ2-7; D is undetermined. CDR1 is MNHNS and CDR2 is SASEGT in the germline V gene. The V and J ends lost 4 bases and 0 bases respectively, with 10 bases between them. The CDR3 sequence is 14 residues long. Here the CDR3 reads CASSGRPVSYEQYF. CDR3 DNA sequence: TGTGCCAGCAGTGGGCGACCGGTCTCCTACGAGCAGTACTTC.

The chain carries TRBV7-2 and TRBJ2-6; D ambiguous. This CDR3 region has 15 residues. Germline V gene lookup returns CDR1 SGHTA and CDR2 FQGNSA. V was clipped by 3 bases and J by 0 bases, with 6 bases between them. CDR3 nucleotide sequence: TGTGCCAGCAGCTTCTTAAGCTCTGGGGCCAACGTCCTGACTTTC. This sequence encodes CASSFLSSGANVLTF.

The rearrangement uses TRBV10-1 and TRBJ2-7; TRBD1 is a possible D gene (5 bases). Trimming pared 9 bases from V and 1 base from J, leaving 7 bases between. The V gene's germline CDR1 is WNHNN and CDR2 SYGVQD (reference sequence). The CDR3 runs 11 residues. CDR3 loop: CARGHSYEQYF. The DNA for the CDR3 is TGCGCCAGGGGGCATTCCTACGAGCAGTACTTC.

The rearrangement links TRBV7-3 to TRBJ2-2; the D gene is possibly TRBD1 (5 bases). Trimming took off 4 bases at V and 6 bases at J, with 9 bases between the two ends. The CDR3 contains 13 residues. Germline V CDR1 and CDR2: SGHTA, FQGTGA. CDR3 DNA: TGTGCCAGCAGCTCGACAGTTCCCGGGGAGCTGTTTTTT. Its translation is CASSSTVPGELFF.

The V call is TRBV27, the J call TRBJ2-1; the D gene could be TRBD1 or TRBD2 (5 bases each). V lost 6 bases and J 6 bases, leaving 18 bases between the germline ends. The CDR3 totals 15 residues. Germline lookup yields CDR1 MNHEY and CDR2 SMNVEV (reference sequence). In DNA, the CDR3 is TGTGCCAGCAGGTCACGGGAACGGCAGGGCAATGAGCAGTTCTTC. Its translation is CASRSRERQGNEQFF.

The chain is built from TRBV18 and TRBJ1-1, with unresolved D. The germline gives CDR1 KGHSH, CDR2 LQKENI. The V end was cut by 3 bases, the J end by 11 bases, with 16 bases between. This CDR3 is built from 13 residues. The CDR3 reads CASSPSTVGDAFF. The DNA for the CDR3 is TGTGCCAGCTCACCGAGTACCGTGGGTGATGCTTTCTTT.

The rearrangement uses TRBV6-6 and TRBJ2-7; 8 nucleotides match TRBD2. Germline CDR1 and CDR2: MNHNY and SVGAGI (reference sequence). CDR3 length: 15 amino acids. The V and J ends lost 6 bases and 2 bases, in that order; junction bases with no gene match: 9. In DNA, the CDR3 is TGTGCCAGCAGCCCTAGCGGGCAAGGGACCTACGAGCAGTACTTC. This translates into CASSPSGQGTYEQYF.

The chain links TRBV2 to TRBJ2-7; TRBD2 agrees at 16 bases. Trimming took 0 bases from V and 4 from J; bases not matched to a gene: 12. The CDR3 totals 20 residues. The germline V gene encodes CDR1 SNHLY and CDR2 FYNNEI. The CDR3 nucleotides are TGTGCCAGCAGTGAAGCTTTCCCGGGACTAGCGGGAGGGCCTTCTTACGAGCAGTACTTC. This encodes CASSEAFPGLAGGPSYEQYF. Supplemented by reference TRBV2 and TRBJ2-7, the full variable domain reads EPEVTQTPSHQVTQMGQEVILRCVPISNHLYFYWYRQILGQKVEFLVSFYNNEISEKSEIFDDQFSVERPDGSNFTLKIRSTKLEDSAMYFCASSEAFPGLAGGPSYEQYFGPGTRLTVT.

V gene TRBV29-1 combines with J gene TRBJ2-3; 8 bases are shared with TRBD2. The CDR3 sequence is 13 residues long. Germline CDR1 is SQVTM and CDR2 is ANQGSEA. The J segment lost 2 bases and the V segment lost 5 bases, leaving 3 bases of the junction unmatched. CDR3 loop: CSVRGGVTDTQYF. CDR3 nucleotide sequence: TGCAGCGTTCGGGGGGGGGTCACAGATACGCAGTATTTT.

This clone was detected only a few times. The chain combines TRBV21-1 with TRBJ1-1; no check of the table's D call, TRBD1, against the DNA was made. TRBV21-1 is a listed pseudogene. The CDR3 loop spans 15 amino acids. The CDR3 nucleotides read TGTGCCAGCAGCAAAGTCAGACAGAGAAACACTGAAGCTTTCTTT. Translated: CASSKVRQRNTEAFF.

The V call is TRBV6-5, the J call TRBJ1-5; D unresolved. The V end was cut by 2 bases, the J end by 3 bases, with 8 bases between. The CDR3 loop spans 14 amino acids. Germline lookup yields CDR1 MNHEY and CDR2 SVGAGI. CDR3 sequence (DNA): TGTGCCAGCAGTTACCGACCAACCAATCAGCCCCAGCATTTT. It encodes CASSYRPTNQPQHF.

Written as DNA, the CDR3 is TGTGCCATCAAGGGGGGGGCTGGGGAAAAACTGTTTTTT. It codes for CAIKGGAGEKLFF. This chain joins TRBV10-3 and TRBJ1-4; a weak D match, TRBD1 (6 bases). CDR1 is ENHRY, CDR2 SYGVKD, per germline. Trimming removed 7 bases from V and 8 bases from J, with 14 bases in between. The CDR3 is 13 amino acids.

The chain combines TRBV5-1 with TRBJ2-5; D not resolved. The V gene lost 2 bases and the J gene lost 0 bases, with 8 bases spanning the gap. Germline lookup yields CDR1 SGHRS and CDR2 YFSETQ. This CDR3 comprises 14 residues. CDR3 nucleotide sequence: TGCGCCAGCAGCTTAACCGATTACCAAGAGACCCAGTACTTC. It is translated as CASSLTDYQETQYF.

The chain recombines TRBV29-1 with TRBJ2-2; no clear D gene. There are 14 residues in the CDR3. Trimming pared 4 bases from V and 4 bases from J, leaving 13 bases between. CDR1 and CDR2 (germline): SQVTM, ANQGSEA. CDR3 in amino acids: CSVVSDRGTGELFF. The CDR3 DNA reads TGCAGCGTTGTATCGGATCGTGGCACCGGGGAGCTGTTTTTT.

The genes are TRBV28 and TRBJ1-1; D is unresolved. Germline CDR1 reads MDHEN; CDR2 reads SYDVKM. This CDR3 has 13 amino acids. V gave up 2 bases and J gave up 8 bases, with 12 bases separating them. For the CDR3, the DNA is TGTGCCAGCAGTTTAATGAGGGCCAGGGAAGCTTTCTTT. Amino acid sequence: CASSLMRAREAFF. Based on the CDR3 plus reference TRBV28 and TRBJ1-1, the full variable domain is DVKVTQSSRYLVKRTGEKVFLECVQDMDHENMFWYRQDPGLGLRLIYFSYDVKMKEKGDIPEGYSVSREKKERFSLILESASTNQTSMYLCASSLMRAREAFFGQGTRLTVV.

The chain recombines TRBV4-3 with TRBJ1-2; D may be TRBD1 (5 bases). This CDR3 region has 14 residues. In germline, CDR1 is LGHNA, CDR2 YSLEER. Trimming pared 0 bases from V and 3 bases from J, leaving 8 bases between. This CDR3 is CASSQEQADYGYTF. The DNA for the CDR3 is TGCGCCAGCAGCCAAGAACAGGCGGACTATGGCTACACCTTC.

The chain combines TRBV5-1 with TRBJ2-2; weak D call: TRBD1 (7 bases). Germline V gene data show CDR1 as SGHRS and CDR2 as YFSETQ. V was trimmed by 0 bases and J by 6 bases, leaving 15 bases between them. The CDR3 consists of 16 residues. The CDR3 region has the DNA TGCGCCAGCAGCTTGGAGCCCCAGGGGGGCCCCGGGGAGCTGTTTTTT. It translates to CASSLEPQGGPGELFF.

This clone was found once. The chain uses TRBV7-8 and TRBJ2-7; 9 bases align to TRBD1. This CDR3 has 19 residues. Trimming took 5 bases from V and 3 from J; bases not matched to a gene: 20. Germline lookup yields CDR1 SGHVS and CDR2 FQNEAQ. Written as DNA, the CDR3 is TGTGCCAGCAGCCTCGGGGACAGGGAAGAAGAAGGCTATAACTACGAGCAGTACTTC. Protein sequence: CASSLGDREEEGYNYEQYF.